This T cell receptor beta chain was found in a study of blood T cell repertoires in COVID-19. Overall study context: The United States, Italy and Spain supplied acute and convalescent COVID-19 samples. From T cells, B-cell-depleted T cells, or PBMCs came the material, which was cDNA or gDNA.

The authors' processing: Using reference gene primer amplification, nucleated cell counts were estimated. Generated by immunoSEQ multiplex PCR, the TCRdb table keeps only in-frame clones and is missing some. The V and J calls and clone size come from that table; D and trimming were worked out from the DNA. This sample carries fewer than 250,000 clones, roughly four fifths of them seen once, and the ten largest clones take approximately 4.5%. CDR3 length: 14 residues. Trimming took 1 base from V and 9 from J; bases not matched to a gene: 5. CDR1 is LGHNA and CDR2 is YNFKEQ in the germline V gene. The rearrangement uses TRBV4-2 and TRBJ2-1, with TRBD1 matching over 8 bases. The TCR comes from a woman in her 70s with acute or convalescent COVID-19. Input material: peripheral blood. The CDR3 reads CASSQGAGGFEQFF. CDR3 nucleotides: TGTGCCAGCAGCCAAGGGGCAGGGGGCTTTGAGCAGTTCTTC.